The TCR beta chain under discussion was sequenced for a study of CD8+ T cells in alopecia areata. Sequencing used cDNA as its template, made by extracting RNA and reverse transcribing it. The table came from immunoSEQ multiplex PCR; TCRdb's copy has only in-frame clones and leaves some out. The data hold a few hundred thousand clones, with about three fifths observed a single time. The treatment denotes: oral pan-JAK inhibitor, 5-10 mg twice daily. CDR3 size: 15 residues. V was clipped by 5 bases and J by 4 bases; unmatched bases: 7. CDR1 and CDR2 (germline): SGHAT, FQNNGV. The receptor's source is a human donor with alopecia areata. The gene calls are TRBV11-2 and TRBJ2-3; TRBD2 aligns across 9 bases. The material was CD4+ T cells sorted from blood, obtained at week 4, from a patient treated with tofacitinib. CDR3 bases: TGTGCCAGCAGCCCCCGCGGGGGGGCGGCAGATACGCAGTATTTT. It yields the protein CASSPRGGAADTQYF.